There are a few counts of the clone carrying this TCR beta chain. The target antigen is unknown. This sample was included in a study of T-cell memory formation after mild COVID-19. Per the germline V gene, CDR1 is SGDLS and CDR2 is YYNGEE. CDR3 size: 14 residues. With 1 base removed from V and 3 bases from J, the gap between germline ends came to 9 bases. TCRdb reanalysed the 5' RACE reads using MiXCR and keeps one entry per CDR3 protein. The sample records about 410,000 distinct CDR3 sequences, less than 25% being singletons. Study-wide points: The finding that pre-infection memory included some responding clones suggested that cross-reactive memory joined.

The clonotype was recovered from an adult woman who had mild COVID-19 (a few samples of this study predate the infection). Cell type and time point are not known. The V call is TRBV9, the J call TRBJ2-3; D is undetermined. Sequenced: PBMCs or a T cell subset sorted from them (not recorded which). This chain's CDR3 is CASSVYAKTDTQYF. In DNA form, the CDR3 reads TGTGCCAGCAGCGTATATGCCAAGACAGATACGCAGTATTTT.